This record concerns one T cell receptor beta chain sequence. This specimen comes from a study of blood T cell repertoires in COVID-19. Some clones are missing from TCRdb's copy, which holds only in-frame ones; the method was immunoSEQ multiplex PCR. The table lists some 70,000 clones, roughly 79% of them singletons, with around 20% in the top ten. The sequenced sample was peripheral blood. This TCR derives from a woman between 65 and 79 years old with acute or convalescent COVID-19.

CDR3: CASKGPRAGGNTGELFF. DNA for the CDR3: TGTGCCAGTAAGGGCCCCCGGGCAGGGGGAAACACCGGGGAGCTGTTTTTT. The J gene is TRBJ2-2, the V gene TRBV19; 7 positions match TRBD1. CDR1 and CDR2 (germline): LNHDA, SQIVND (reference sequence). V lost 7 bases, J lost 2 bases, and 13 bases stayed unmatched. The CDR3 spans 17 residues.